Shown below are 30 T cell receptor beta chains from a single sample sequenced in a study of cytomegalovirus exposure and HLA in healthy donors. The PCR made use of 60 Vbeta and 13 Jbeta primers. The protocol was immunoSEQ multiplex PCR, while the TCRdb copy is restricted to in-frame clones and leaves out a portion. This sample's table reports more than 45,000 clones. Sequencing was performed on PBMCs. These receptors came from a woman aged 40 to 50 in good health and CMV-seronegative.

V usage is TRBV10-1 and J usage is TRBJ2-3, with 13 nucleotides matching TRBD2. This CDR3 has 16 amino acids. Trimming cost V 6 bases and J 5 bases; bases outside gene matches: 8. Germline CDR1 reads WNHNN; CDR2 reads SYGVQD (reference sequence). For the CDR3, the DNA is TGCGCCAGCAGAGGGACTAGCGGGACGGTGGGAGATACGCAGTATTTT. It codes for CASRGTSGTVGDTQYF.

The rearrangement joins TRBV4-3 to TRBJ1-1; D not certain. The germline V gene encodes CDR1 LGHNA and CDR2 YSLEER. With 0 bases removed from V and 2 bases from J, the gap between germline ends came to 10 bases. The CDR3 is 15 amino acids. For the CDR3, the DNA is TGCGCCAGCAGCCAAGATAGGAGTAGAAACACTGAAGCTTTCTTT. Translated: CASSQDRSRNTEAFF.

This chain links TRBV5-1 with TRBJ1-4; 8 bases align to TRBD1. V trimming: 0 bases; J trimming: 8 bases; junction bases outside the gene matches: 3. Germline V gene lookup returns CDR1 SGHRS and CDR2 YFSETQ. The CDR3 spans 14 residues. DNA of the CDR3: TGCGCCAGCAGCTTGGGGACAGGGAAAGAAAAACTGTTTTTT. It yields the protein CASSLGTGKEKLFF.

This sequence joins TRBV18 and TRBJ2-7, with TRBD1 matching 8 bases. Trimming cost V 5 bases and J 2 bases; bases outside gene matches: 5. Looked up from germline, CDR1 is KGHSH and CDR2 is LQKENI. This CDR3 spans 14 amino acids. CDR3 sequence (DNA): TGTGCCAGCTCAGTGTGGACAGGGACCTACGAGCAGTACTTC. This translates into CASSVWTGTYEQYF.

V gene TRBV28 combines with J gene TRBJ2-7; tentatively, D is TRBD1 (5 bases). V gave up 6 bases and J gave up 4 bases, with 7 bases separating them. The V gene's germline CDR1 is MDHEN and CDR2 SYDVKM. CDR3 length: 11 residues. The CDR3 nucleotides read TGTGCCAGCAGGTCAGGGTACGAGCAGTACTTC. The encoded protein is CASRSGYEQYF.

This chain joins TRBV18 and TRBJ1-2; the match to TRBD1 covers 7 bases. Germline V CDR1 and CDR2: KGHSH, LQKENI. The CDR3 covers 14 residues. V was pared by 5 bases and J by 3 bases, with 6 bases of the junction left unmatched. CDR3 bases: TGTGCCAGCTCAGCCTCCGGGACAGACTATGGCTACACCTTC. It codes for CASSASGTDYGYTF.

The rearrangement uses TRBV5-1 and TRBJ2-7; D not certain. The V end was cut by 0 bases, the J end by 2 bases, with 12 bases between. This CDR3 spans 15 amino acids. The germline gives CDR1 SGHRS, CDR2 YFSETQ. The CDR3 DNA is TGCGCCAGCAGCTTGGGGGCAGGTATTACCTACGAGCAGTACTTC. Translating it yields CASSLGAGITYEQYF.

The V call is TRBV18, the J call TRBJ2-3; no firm D call. From germline, CDR1 is KGHSH and CDR2 LQKENI. CDR3 size: 14 residues. The V gene lost 2 bases and the J gene lost 2 bases, with 8 bases spanning the gap. The CDR3 loop reads CASSPSPNTDTQYF. The CDR3 region has the DNA TGTGCCAGCTCACCATCCCCCAACACAGATACGCAGTATTTT.

The CDR3 loop is CASSEALAEKLFF. CDR3 coding DNA: TGTGCCAGCAGTGAAGCTCTCGCGGAAAAACTGTTTTTT. The chain couples TRBV6-1 to TRBJ1-4; no firm D call. Deletions cut 0 bases from V and 8 bases from J, with 7 bases between. Germline V lookup: CDR1 MNHNS, CDR2 SASEGT. This CDR3 is built from 13 residues.

This chain links TRBV5-1 with TRBJ1-6, with D possibly TRBD1 on 5 matching bases. V gave up 0 bases and J gave up 8 bases, with 12 bases separating them. This CDR3 spans 15 amino acids. Germline loops: CDR1 SGHRS, CDR2 YFSETQ. In DNA form, the CDR3 reads TGCGCCAGCAGCTTGGCCCAGGGAGGCGATTCACCCCTCCACTTT. Its translation: CASSLAQGGDSPLHF.

CDR3 in DNA: TGTGCCAGCAAAAACAGGGGTATAGGATACGAGCAGTACTTC. Amino acids: CASKNRGIGYEQYF. The chain employs TRBV2 and TRBJ2-7; TRBD1 matches 7 bases. CDR1 is SNHLY and CDR2 is FYNNEI in the germline V gene. The CDR3 runs 14 residues. V lost 7 bases and J lost 4; bases outside the gene matches: 10.

As regards this clone: One end of the junction fails to match germline, which may point to a read error. The rearrangement joins TRBV29-1 to TRBJ1-1; D remains ambiguous. This CDR3 has 10 residues. Germline V CDR1 and CDR2: SQVTM, ANQGSEA. This chain's CDR3 is CSVGATEDFF. CDR3 in DNA: TGCAGCGTTGGAGCCACTGAAGATTTCTTT.

The chain employs TRBV6-5 and TRBJ1-1, with D possibly being TRBD1 (6 bases). Looked up from germline, CDR1 is MNHEY and CDR2 is SVGAGI. This CDR3 contains 14 residues. The ends were cut back, 2 bases at V and 3 bases at J, with 10 bases in the middle. CDR3 sequence reads: CASSYGGTYTEAFF. CDR3 sequence (DNA): TGTGCCAGCAGTTACGGGGGCACGTACACTGAAGCTTTCTTT.

The J gene is TRBJ1-1, the V gene TRBV18, with D uncertain. V was cut by 3 bases and J by 0 bases, with 8 bases left in between. CDR3 length: 14 residues. Looked up from germline, CDR1 is KGHSH and CDR2 is LQKENI. CDR3 in DNA: TGTGCCAGCTCACCCCGAGATGTGAACACTGAAGCTTTCTTT. It yields the protein CASSPRDVNTEAFF.

V and J are TRBV2 and TRBJ2-3, with TRBD2 matching 8 bases. The CDR3 loop spans 16 amino acids. J lost 5 bases, V lost 5 bases, and 12 bases had no gene match. The germline CDR1 and CDR2 sequences are SNHLY and FYNNEI. CDR3 in amino acids: CASSIGGGALQDTQYF. In nucleotides, the CDR3 is TGTGCCAGCAGTATCGGGGGGGGCGCCTTACAAGATACGCAGTATTTT.

V usage is TRBV9 and J usage is TRBJ2-7; maybe TRBD2 (6 bases). CDR1 SGDLS and CDR2 YYNGEE come from the germline V gene. The V end lost 0 bases, the J end lost 2 bases, and 12 bases lay between the germline ends. This CDR3 has 15 residues. The CDR3 DNA sequence: TGTGCCAGCAGCGTAGGGGTTGGCGGGACCTACGAGCAGTACTTC. This encodes CASSVGVGGTYEQYF.

The V call is TRBV7-9, the J call TRBJ1-1; TRBD1 aligns across 7 bases. The CDR3 has 11 amino acids. CDR1 and CDR2 (germline): SEHNR, FQNEAQ (reference sequence). In DNA form, the CDR3 reads TGTGGGTCCGGGACAGACACTGAAGCTTTCTTT. Translated, it gives CGSGTDTEAFF.

V gene TRBV11-2 combines with J gene TRBJ2-7, with TRBD1 identical over 8 bases. The V and J ends lost 6 bases and 7 bases, in that order; junction bases with no gene match: 11. The CDR3 extends over 14 amino acids. Looked up from germline, CDR1 is SGHAT and CDR2 is FQNNGV. DNA for the CDR3: TGTGCCAGCAGTTGGGACAGGACTCCTCGGGAGCAGTACTTC. Its protein product is CASSWDRTPREQYF.

The genes are TRBV6-6 and TRBJ2-7, with D tentatively TRBD1 (5 bases). Germline V lookup: CDR1 MNHNY, CDR2 SVGAGI (reference sequence). The V and J ends lost 2 bases and 4 bases respectively, with 18 bases between them. The CDR3 totals 16 residues. The CDR3 protein is CASSYPLWGEDYEQYF. In DNA, the CDR3 is TGTGCCAGCAGTTACCCCCTGTGGGGCGAGGATTACGAGCAGTACTTC.

By frequency, this clone registers medium-sized. The gene calls are TRBV10-3 and TRBJ2-1, with TRBD2 identical over 8 bases. The germline V gene has CDR1 ENHRY and CDR2 SYGVKD. CDR3 length: 16 residues. V shed 7 bases, J shed 7 bases, and the junction held 15 bases outside the gene matches. In DNA form, the CDR3 reads TGTGCCATCAACCCTCGGGGAGCGGGGGACCTTAATGAGCAGTTCTTC. Translation gives CAINPRGAGDLNEQFF.

Written as DNA, the CDR3 is TGTGCCAGCAGTCCAGAACAGGAGTCCTACGAGCAGTACTTC. Amino acids: CASSPEQESYEQYF. V usage is TRBV25-1 and J usage is TRBJ2-7; possible D gene TRBD1, 5 bases. Deletions cut 5 bases from V and 1 base from J, with 12 bases between. CDR3 length equals 14 residues. Looked up from germline, CDR1 is MGHDK and CDR2 is SYGVNS.

Notes on this clone: One end of the junction is discordant with germline, which a read error may explain. This chain uses TRBV7-2 with TRBJ1-3; TRBD1 matches 11 bases. In germline, CDR1 is SGHTA, CDR2 FQGNSA. The CDR3 has 17 residues. CDR3 sequence reads: CASSLVKSGTGGNNIYF. In nucleotides, the CDR3 is TGTGCCAGCAGCTTAGTGAAATCCGGGACAGGGGGAAACAACATATATTTT.

The rearrangement links TRBV2 to TRBJ2-1; 11 nucleotides align to TRBD2. The V gene end was trimmed by 6 bases and the J gene end by 6 bases; junction bases not matched to a gene: 1. The germline V gene has CDR1 SNHLY and CDR2 FYNNEI. The CDR3 runs to 13 residues. The CDR3 DNA reads as TGTGCCAGCAGACTAGCGGGGGCCAATGAGCAGTTCTTC. It encodes CASRLAGANEQFF.

V usage is TRBV19 and J usage is TRBJ1-2, with TRBD1 matching over 7 bases. The germline V gene encodes CDR1 LNHDA and CDR2 SQIVND (reference sequence). J lost 4 bases, V lost 5 bases, and 10 bases had no gene match. CDR3 length: 15 residues. The CDR3 DNA follows: TGTGCCAGTAGTCCGCTGACAGGGATACCCTATGGCTACACCTTC. This encodes CASSPLTGIPYGYTF.

V and J are TRBV5-1 and TRBJ2-7; D is unclear. Trimming stripped 4 bases from V and 2 bases from J, with 10 bases between. The CDR3 runs 13 residues. The germline V gene has CDR1 SGHRS and CDR2 YFSETQ. The CDR3 loop reads CASSPEQTYEQYF. As DNA, the CDR3 is TGCGCCAGCAGCCCGGAACAGACCTACGAGCAGTACTTC.

The rearrangement joins TRBV5-6 to TRBJ1-5; 8 bases agree with TRBD1. CDR1 and CDR2 from the germline V gene are SGHDT and YYEEEE. The CDR3 is 16 amino acids. V trimming: 4 bases; J trimming: 5 bases; junction bases outside the gene matches: 11. Here the CDR3 DNA reads TGTGCCAGCAGCGCAAGGACAGGGAGGGGACATCAGCCCCAGCATTTT. It encodes CASSARTGRGHQPQHF.

Here the CDR3 reads CASSLDRGRGGYTF. In DNA form, the CDR3 reads TGTGCCAGCAGCTTGGACAGGGGGCGCGGTGGCTACACCTTC. The chain joins TRBV7-9 to TRBJ1-2; TRBD1 matches 11 bases. The germline gives CDR1 SEHNR, CDR2 FQNEAQ (reference sequence). The CDR3 covers 14 residues. V shed 3 bases, J shed 7 bases, and the junction held 4 bases outside the gene matches.

This chain connects TRBV9 to TRBJ1-2, with D perhaps matching TRBD1 (5 bases). Germline V gene sequence: CDR1 SGDLS, CDR2 YYNGEE. CDR3 length: 15 residues. Trimming took off 5 bases at V and 7 bases at J, with 21 bases between the two ends. The CDR3 sequence: CASSYRSGWASGYTF. The CDR3 region has the DNA TGTGCCAGCAGTTATAGATCAGGGTGGGCAAGTGGCTACACCTTC.

The CDR3 protein is CASSAGLAGVEQYF. The CDR3 DNA is TGTGCCAGCAGCGCGGGACTAGCGGGAGTAGAGCAGTACTTC. The chain uses TRBV11-3 and TRBJ2-7, with TRBD2 matching over 14 bases. Losses at the gene ends were 5 bases for V and 7 bases for J; bases not matched to a gene: 4. This CDR3 region has 14 residues. Looked up from germline, CDR1 is SGHNT and CDR2 is YENEEA.

This rearrangement joins TRBV4-3 to TRBJ1-2, with D perhaps matching TRBD1 (5 bases). CDR1 is LGHNA, CDR2 YSLEER, per germline. This CDR3 region has 18 residues. V shed 0 bases and J shed 0 bases, with 17 bases lying between them. As DNA, the CDR3 is TGCGCCAGCAGCCAAGATCTTGGGGGGATCGGGGCTAACTATGGCTACACCTTC. This codes for CASSQDLGGIGANYGYTF.